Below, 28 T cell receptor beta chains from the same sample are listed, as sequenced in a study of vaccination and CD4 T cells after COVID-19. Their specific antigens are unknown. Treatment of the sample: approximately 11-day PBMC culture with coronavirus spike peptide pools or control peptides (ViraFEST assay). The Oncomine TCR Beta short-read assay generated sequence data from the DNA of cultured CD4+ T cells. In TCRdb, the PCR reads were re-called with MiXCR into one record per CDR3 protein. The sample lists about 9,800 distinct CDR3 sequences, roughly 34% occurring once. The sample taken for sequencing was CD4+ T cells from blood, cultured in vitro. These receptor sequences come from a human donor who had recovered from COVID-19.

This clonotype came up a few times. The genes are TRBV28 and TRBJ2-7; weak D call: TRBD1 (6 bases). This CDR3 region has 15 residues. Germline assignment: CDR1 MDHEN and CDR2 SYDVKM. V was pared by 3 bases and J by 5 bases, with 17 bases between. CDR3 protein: CASSFPAGGKDEQYF. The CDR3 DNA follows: TGTGCCAGCAGTTTCCCCGCTGGGGGCAAGGACGAGCAGTACTTC.

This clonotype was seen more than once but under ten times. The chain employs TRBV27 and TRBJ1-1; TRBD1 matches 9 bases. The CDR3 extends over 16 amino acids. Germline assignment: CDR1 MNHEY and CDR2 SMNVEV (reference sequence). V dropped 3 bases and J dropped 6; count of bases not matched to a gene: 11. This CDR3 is CASSFGGTGNIAEAFF. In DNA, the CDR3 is TGTGCCAGCAGTTTTGGGGGGACAGGGAACATCGCTGAAGCTTTCTTT.

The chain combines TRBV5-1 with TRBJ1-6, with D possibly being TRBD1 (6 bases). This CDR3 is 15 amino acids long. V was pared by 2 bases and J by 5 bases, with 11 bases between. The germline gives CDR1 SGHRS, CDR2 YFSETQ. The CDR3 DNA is TGCGCCAGCAGCTTCGGGACATTCGATAATTCACCCCTCCACTTT. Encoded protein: CASSFGTFDNSPLHF. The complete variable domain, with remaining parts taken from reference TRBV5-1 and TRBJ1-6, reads KAGVTQTPRYLIKTRGQQVTLSCSPISGHRSVSWYQQTPGQGLQFLFEYFSETQRNKGNFPGRFSGRQFSNSRSEMNVSTLELGDSALYLCASSFGTFDNSPLHFGNGTRLTVT.

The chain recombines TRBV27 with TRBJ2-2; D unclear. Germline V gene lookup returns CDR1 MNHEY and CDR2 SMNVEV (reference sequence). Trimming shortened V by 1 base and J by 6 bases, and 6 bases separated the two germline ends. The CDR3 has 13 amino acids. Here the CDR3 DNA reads TGTGCCAGCAGTTTATACCGCCCCGGGGAGCTGTTTTTT. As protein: CASSLYRPGELFF.

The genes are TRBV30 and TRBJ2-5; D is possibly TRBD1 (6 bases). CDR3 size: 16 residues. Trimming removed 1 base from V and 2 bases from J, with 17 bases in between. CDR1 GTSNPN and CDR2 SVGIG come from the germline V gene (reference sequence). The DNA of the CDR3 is TGTGCCTGGAGTGCCCACCGATTAAGGGGGCAAGAGACCCAGTACTTC. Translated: CAWSAHRLRGQETQYF.

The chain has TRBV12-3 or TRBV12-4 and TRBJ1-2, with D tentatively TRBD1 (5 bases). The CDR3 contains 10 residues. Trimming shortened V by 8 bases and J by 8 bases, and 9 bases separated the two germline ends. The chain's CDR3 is CASWGGGYTF. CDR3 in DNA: TGTGCCAGCTGGGGGGGAGGCTACACCTTC.

This CDR3 reads CASSYEGSSGNTIYF. The CDR3 DNA is TGTGCCAGCAGTTACGAAGGAAGCTCTGGAAACACCATATATTTT. The chain employs TRBV6-5 and TRBJ1-3; D gene unclear. The germline gives CDR1 MNHEY, CDR2 SVGAGI. Trimming cost V 2 bases and J 0 bases, with 8 bases left between them. The CDR3 runs to 15 residues.

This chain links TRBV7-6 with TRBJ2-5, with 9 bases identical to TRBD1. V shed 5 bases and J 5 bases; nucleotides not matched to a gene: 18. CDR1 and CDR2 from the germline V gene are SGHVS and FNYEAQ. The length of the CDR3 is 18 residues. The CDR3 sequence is CASSPAMGKGQGMETQYF. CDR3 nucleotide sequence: TGTGCCAGCAGCCCAGCCATGGGGAAAGGACAGGGGATGGAGACCCAGTACTTC.

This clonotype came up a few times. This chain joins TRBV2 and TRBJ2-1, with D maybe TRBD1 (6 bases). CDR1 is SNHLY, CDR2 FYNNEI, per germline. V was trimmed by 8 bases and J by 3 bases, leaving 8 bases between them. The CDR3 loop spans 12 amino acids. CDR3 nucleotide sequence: TGTGCCAGCCAGGGACACTACAATGAGCAGTTCTTC. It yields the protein CASQGHYNEQFF.

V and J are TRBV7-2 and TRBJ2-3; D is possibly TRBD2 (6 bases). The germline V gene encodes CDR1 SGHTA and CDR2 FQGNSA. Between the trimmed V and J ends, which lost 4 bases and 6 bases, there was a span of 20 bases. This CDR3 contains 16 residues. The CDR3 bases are TGTGCCAGCAGCTACAGACCATGGGGCCGGGGGGATACGCAGTATTTT. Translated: CASSYRPWGRGDTQYF.

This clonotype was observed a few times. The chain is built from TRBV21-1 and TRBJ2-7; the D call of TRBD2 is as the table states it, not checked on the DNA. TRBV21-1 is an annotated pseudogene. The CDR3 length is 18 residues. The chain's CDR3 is CASSNIPNGGLAGWEQYF. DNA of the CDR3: TGTGCCAGCAGCAATATTCCTAATGGTGGCCTAGCGGGGTGGGAGCAGTACTTC.

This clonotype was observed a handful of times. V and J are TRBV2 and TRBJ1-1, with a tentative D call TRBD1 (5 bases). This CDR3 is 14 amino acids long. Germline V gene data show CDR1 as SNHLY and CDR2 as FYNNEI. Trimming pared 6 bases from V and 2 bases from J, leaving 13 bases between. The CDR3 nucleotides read TGTGCCAGCAGGGGGGGTTCGATAAACACTGAAGCTTTCTTT. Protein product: CASRGGSINTEAFF.

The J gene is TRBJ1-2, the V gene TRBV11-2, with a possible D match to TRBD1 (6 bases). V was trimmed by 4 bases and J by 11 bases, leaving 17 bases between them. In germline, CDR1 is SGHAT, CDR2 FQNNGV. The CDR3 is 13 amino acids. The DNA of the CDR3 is TGTGCCAGCAGCTCTGGGACAAGCCTTGGGTACACCTTC. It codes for CASSSGTSLGYTF.

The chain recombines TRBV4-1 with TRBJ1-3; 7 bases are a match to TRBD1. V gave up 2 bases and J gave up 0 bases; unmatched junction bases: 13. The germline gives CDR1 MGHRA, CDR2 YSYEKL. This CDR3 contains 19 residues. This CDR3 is CASSQPTKRDRISGNTIYF. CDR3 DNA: TGCGCCAGCAGCCAACCAACGAAAAGGGACAGAATCTCTGGAAACACCATATATTTT.

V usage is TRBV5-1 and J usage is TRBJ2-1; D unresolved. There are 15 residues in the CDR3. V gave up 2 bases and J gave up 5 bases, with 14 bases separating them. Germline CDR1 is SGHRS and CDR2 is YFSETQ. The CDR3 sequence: CASSFSLQENNEQFF. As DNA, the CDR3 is TGCGCCAGCAGCTTTAGCCTCCAAGAAAACAATGAGCAGTTCTTC.

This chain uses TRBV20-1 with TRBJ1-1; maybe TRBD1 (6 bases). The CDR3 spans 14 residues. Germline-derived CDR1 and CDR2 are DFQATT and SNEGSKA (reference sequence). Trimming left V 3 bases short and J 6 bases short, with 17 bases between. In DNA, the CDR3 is TGCAGTGCTAGGGGGGGGCCTAAAGTCGCTGAAGCTTTCTTT. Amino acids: CSARGGPKVAEAFF.

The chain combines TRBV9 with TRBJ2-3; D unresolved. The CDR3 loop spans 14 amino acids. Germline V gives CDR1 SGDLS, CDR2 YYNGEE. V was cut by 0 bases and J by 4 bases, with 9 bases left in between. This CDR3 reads CASSVASMPDTQYF. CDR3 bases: TGTGCCAGCAGCGTAGCCTCCATGCCAGATACGCAGTATTTT.

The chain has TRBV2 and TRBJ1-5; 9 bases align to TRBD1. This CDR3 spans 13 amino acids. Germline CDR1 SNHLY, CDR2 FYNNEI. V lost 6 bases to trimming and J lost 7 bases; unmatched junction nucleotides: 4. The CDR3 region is CASRGDREQPQHF. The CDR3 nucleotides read TGTGCCAGCAGGGGGGACAGGGAACAGCCCCAGCATTTT.

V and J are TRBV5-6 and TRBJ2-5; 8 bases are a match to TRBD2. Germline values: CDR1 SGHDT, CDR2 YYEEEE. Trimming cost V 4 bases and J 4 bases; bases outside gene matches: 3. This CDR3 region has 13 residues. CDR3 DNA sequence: TGTGCCAGCAGCCTCGGGGGGGTAGAGACCCAGTACTTC. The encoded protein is CASSLGGVETQYF.

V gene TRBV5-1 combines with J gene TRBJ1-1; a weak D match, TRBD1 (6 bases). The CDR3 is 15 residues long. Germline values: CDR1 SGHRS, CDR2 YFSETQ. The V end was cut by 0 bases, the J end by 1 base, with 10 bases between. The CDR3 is CASSLDGQRNTEAFF. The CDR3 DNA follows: TGCGCCAGCAGCTTGGACGGACAGAGGAACACTGAAGCTTTCTTT.

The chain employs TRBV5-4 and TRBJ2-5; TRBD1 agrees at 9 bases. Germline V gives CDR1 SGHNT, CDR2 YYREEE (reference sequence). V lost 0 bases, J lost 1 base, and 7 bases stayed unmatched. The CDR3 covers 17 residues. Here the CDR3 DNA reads TGTGCCAGCAGCTTGGGCCCCGGACAGGGGAGCCAAGAGACCCAGTACTTC. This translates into CASSLGPGQGSQETQYF.

The DNA for the CDR3 is TGTGCCAGCACCCCGGGACAGGGGTTGTACGAGCAGTACTTC. Translation: CASTPGQGLYEQYF. The gene calls are TRBV2 and TRBJ2-7, with 10 nucleotides matching TRBD1. Germline V CDR1 and CDR2: SNHLY, FYNNEI. V was pared by 7 bases and J by 4 bases, with 7 bases of the junction left unmatched. This CDR3 is built from 14 residues. The variable domain in full, completed from reference TRBV2 and TRBJ2-7, reads EPEVTQTPSHQVTQMGQEVILRCVPISNHLYFYWYRQILGQKVEFLVSFYNNEISEKSEIFDDQFSVERPDGSNFTLKIRSTKLEDSAMYFCASTPGQGLYEQYFGPGTRLTVT.

CDR3 in DNA: TGTGCCAGCAGTGAGGATCAGGCTAGCAATCAGCCCCAGCATTTT. It yields the protein CASSEDQASNQPQHF. This chain joins TRBV2 and TRBJ1-5, with unresolved D. CDR3 length equals 15 residues. V lost 3 bases and J 0 bases, leaving 9 bases between the germline ends. Germline V lookup: CDR1 SNHLY, CDR2 FYNNEI.

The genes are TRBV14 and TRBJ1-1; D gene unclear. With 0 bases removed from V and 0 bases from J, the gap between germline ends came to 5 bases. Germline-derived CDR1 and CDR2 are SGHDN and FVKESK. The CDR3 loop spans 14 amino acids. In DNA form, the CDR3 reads TGTGCCAGCAGCCAAGAAAGCATGAACACTGAAGCTTTCTTT. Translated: CASSQESMNTEAFF.

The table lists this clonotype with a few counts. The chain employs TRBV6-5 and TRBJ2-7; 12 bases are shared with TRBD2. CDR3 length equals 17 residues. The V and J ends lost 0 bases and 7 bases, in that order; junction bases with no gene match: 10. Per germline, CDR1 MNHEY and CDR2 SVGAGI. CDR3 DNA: TGTGCCAGCAGTTACTCGAGCGCACTAGCGGGGGGTGAAGAGCAGTACTTC. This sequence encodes CASSYSSALAGGEEQYF.

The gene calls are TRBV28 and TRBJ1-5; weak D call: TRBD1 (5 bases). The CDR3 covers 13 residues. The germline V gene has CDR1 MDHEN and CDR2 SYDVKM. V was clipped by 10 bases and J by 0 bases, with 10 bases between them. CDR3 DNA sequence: TGTGCCACCCGGGGGTATAGCAATCAGCCCCAGCATTTT. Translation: CATRGYSNQPQHF.

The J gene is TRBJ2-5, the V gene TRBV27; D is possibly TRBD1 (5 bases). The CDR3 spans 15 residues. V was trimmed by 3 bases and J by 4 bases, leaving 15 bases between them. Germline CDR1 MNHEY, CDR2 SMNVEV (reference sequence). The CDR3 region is CASSFFRTRPETQYF. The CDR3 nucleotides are TGTGCCAGCAGTTTTTTTAGGACACGTCCAGAGACCCAGTACTTC.

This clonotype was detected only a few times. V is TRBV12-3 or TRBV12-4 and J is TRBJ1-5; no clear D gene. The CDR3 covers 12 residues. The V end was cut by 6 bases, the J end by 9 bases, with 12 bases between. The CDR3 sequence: CASSFLWGPQHF. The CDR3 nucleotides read TGTGCCAGCAGCTTTCTCTGGGGGCCCCAGCATTTT.